This entry concerns a single T cell receptor (beta chain). 60 Vbeta and 13 Jbeta primers were used in PCR. Clones were read by immunoSEQ multiplex PCR, and TCRdb kept only the in-frame ones, dropping some. The sample yields some 140,000 clones, roughly 70% seen once. The data were taken from a study of cytomegalovirus exposure and HLA in healthy donors. This CDR3 region has 14 residues. The V end was cut by 3 bases, the J end by 3 bases, with 9 bases between. CDR1 is KGHSH, CDR2 LQKENI, per germline. The sequenced sample was PBMCs. This receptor was identified in a man aged 40-55 years in good health and CMV-seronegative. This chain joins TRBV18 and TRBJ1-3, with TRBD1 as a possible D gene (5 bases). CDR3 sequence: CASSPGPDGNTIYF. The CDR3 coding sequence is TGTGCCAGCTCACCGGGGCCGGATGGAAACACCATATATTTT.